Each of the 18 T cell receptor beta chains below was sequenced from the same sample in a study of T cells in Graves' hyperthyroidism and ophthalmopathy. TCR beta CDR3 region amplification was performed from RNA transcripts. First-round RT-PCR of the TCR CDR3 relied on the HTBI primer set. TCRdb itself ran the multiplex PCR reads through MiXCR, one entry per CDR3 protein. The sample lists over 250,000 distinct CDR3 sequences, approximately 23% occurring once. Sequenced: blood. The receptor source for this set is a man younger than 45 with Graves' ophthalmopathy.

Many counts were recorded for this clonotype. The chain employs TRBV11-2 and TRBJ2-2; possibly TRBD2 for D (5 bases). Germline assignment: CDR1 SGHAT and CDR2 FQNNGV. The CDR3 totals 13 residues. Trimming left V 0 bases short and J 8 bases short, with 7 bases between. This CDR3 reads CASSLDRRGELFF. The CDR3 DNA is TGTGCCAGCAGCTTAGATCGGAGGGGGGAGCTGTTTTTT.

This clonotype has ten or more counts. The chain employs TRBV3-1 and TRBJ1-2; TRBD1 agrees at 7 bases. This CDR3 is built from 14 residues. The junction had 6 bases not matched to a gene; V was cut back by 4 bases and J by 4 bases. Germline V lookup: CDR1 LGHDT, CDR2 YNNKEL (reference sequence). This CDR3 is CASSRQGEVYGYTF. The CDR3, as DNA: TGTGCCAGCAGCCGACAGGGAGAGGTCTATGGCTACACCTTC.

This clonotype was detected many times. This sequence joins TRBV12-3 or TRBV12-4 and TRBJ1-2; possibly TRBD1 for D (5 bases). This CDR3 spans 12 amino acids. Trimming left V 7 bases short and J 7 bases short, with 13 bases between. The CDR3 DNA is TGTGCCAGCACTAGGGGAGATTTTGGCTACACCTTC. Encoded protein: CASTRGDFGYTF.

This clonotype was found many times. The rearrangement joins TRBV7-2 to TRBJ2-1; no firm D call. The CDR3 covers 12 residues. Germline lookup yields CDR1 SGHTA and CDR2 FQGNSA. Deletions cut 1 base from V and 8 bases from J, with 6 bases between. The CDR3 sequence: CASSLGTDEQFF. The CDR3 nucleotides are TGTGCCAGCAGCTTAGGGACCGATGAGCAGTTCTTC.

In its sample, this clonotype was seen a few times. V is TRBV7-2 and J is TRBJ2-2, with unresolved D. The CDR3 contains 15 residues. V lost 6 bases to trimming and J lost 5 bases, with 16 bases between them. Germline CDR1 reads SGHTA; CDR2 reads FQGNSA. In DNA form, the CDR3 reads TGTGCCAGCAGTCGGAACGTTGTGGAGACCGGGGAGCTGTTTTTT. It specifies CASSRNVVETGELFF.

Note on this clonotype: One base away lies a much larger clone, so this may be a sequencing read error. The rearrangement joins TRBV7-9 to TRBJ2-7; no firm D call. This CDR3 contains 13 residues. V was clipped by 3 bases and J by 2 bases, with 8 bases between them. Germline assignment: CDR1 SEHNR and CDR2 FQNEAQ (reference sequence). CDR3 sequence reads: CASSLDGTYEQYF. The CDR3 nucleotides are TGTGCCAGCAGCTTGGACGGTACCTACGAGCAGTACTTC.

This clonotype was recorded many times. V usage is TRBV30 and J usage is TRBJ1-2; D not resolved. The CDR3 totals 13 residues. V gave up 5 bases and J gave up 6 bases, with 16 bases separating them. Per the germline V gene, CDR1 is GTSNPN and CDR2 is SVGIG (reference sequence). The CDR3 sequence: CAWDKRGLHGYTF. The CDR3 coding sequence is TGTGCCTGGGACAAGCGTGGCCTGCATGGCTACACCTTC.

The CDR3 spells CASSSQDVQETQYF. CDR3 DNA sequence: TGTGCCAGCAGCTCTCAAGATGTTCAAGAGACCCAGTACTTC. The chain carries TRBV5-4 and TRBJ2-5, with D unclear. Trimming pared 3 bases from V and 2 bases from J, leaving 11 bases between. CDR3 length equals 14 residues. CDR1 is SGHNT and CDR2 is YYREEE in the germline V gene (reference sequence).

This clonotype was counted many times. DNA for the CDR3: TGTGCCAGCAGCTATCAGGTGAACACTGAAGCTTTCTTT. It codes for CASSYQVNTEAFF. The gene calls are TRBV7-8 and TRBJ1-1, with D hard to call. This CDR3 region has 13 residues. Germline V gene data show CDR1 as SGHVS and CDR2 as FQNEAQ. V lost 4 bases and J 0 bases, leaving 6 bases between the germline ends.

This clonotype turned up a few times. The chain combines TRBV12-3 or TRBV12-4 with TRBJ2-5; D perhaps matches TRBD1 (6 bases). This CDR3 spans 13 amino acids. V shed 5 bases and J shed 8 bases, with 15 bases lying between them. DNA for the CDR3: TGTGCCAGCAGTCTCAGGGGTCAACAAACCCAGTACTTC. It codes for CASSLRGQQTQYF.

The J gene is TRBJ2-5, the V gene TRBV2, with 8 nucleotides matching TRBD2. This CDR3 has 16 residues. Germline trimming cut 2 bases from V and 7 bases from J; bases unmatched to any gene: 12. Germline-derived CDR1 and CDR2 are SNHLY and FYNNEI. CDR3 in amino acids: CASSETLGGAGGTQYF. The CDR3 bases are TGTGCCAGCAGTGAAACCCTTGGCGGGGCGGGAGGGACCCAGTACTTC.

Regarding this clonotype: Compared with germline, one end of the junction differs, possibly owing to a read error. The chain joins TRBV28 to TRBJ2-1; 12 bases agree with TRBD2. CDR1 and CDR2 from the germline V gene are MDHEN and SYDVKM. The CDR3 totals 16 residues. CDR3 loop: CTSSYGLAGIYNEQFF. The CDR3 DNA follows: TGTACCAGCAGCTACGGACTAGCGGGAATCTACAATGAGCAGTTCTTC. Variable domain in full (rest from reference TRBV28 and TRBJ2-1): DVKVTQSSRYLVKRTGEKVFLECVQDMDHENMFWYRQDPGLGLRLIYFSYDVKMKEKGDIPEGYSVSREKKERFSLILESASTNQTSMYLCTSSYGLAGIYNEQFFGPGTRLTVL.

The CDR3 region is CASSERVSAGELFF. The CDR3, as DNA: TGTGCCAGCAGTGAGCGGGTATCGGCCGGGGAGCTGTTTTTT. J is TRBJ2-2 and V is TRBV6-1; D possibly corresponds to TRBD2 (5 bases). This CDR3 contains 14 residues. The V end lost 3 bases, the J end lost 6 bases, and 11 bases lay between the germline ends. Germline V lookup: CDR1 MNHNS, CDR2 SASEGT.

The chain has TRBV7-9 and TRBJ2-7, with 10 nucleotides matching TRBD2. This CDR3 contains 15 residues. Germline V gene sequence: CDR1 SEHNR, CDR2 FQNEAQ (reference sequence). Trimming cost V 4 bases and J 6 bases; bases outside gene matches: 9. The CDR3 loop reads CASSSIAGGTPEQYF. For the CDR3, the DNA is TGTGCCAGCAGCTCGATAGCGGGAGGTACCCCCGAGCAGTACTTC.

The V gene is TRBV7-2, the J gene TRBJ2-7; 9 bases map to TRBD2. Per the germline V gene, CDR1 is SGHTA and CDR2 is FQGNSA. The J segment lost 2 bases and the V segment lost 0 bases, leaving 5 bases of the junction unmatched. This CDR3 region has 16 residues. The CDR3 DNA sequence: TGTGCCAGCAGCTTAGCCTCGACTAGCGGAGCCTACGAGCAGTACTTC. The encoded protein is CASSLASTSGAYEQYF.

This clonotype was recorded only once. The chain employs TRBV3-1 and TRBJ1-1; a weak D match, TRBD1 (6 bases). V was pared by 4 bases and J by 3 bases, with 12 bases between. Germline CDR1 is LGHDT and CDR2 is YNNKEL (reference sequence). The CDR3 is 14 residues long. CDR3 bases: TGTGCCAGCAGCCGTTTACAGGGATACACTGAAGCTTTCTTT. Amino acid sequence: CASSRLQGYTEAFF.

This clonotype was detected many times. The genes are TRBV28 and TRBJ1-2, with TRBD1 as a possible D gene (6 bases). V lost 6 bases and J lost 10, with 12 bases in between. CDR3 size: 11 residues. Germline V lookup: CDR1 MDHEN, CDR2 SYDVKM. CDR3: CASRQQGTYTF. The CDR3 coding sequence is TGTGCCAGCAGACAACAGGGTACCTACACCTTC.

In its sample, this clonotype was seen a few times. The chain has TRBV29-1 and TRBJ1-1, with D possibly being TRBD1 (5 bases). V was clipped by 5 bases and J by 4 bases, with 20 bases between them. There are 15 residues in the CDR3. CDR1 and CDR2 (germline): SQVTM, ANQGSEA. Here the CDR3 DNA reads TGCAGCGTTACAGGAGGTGGGATCAGAGGCACTGAAGCTTTCTTT. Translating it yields CSVTGGGIRGTEAFF.